Listed below are T cell receptor beta chains from one sample, sequenced in a study of identical twins. From the 5' RACE reads, TCRdb called clonotypes with MiXCR, one entry per CDR3 protein. This table has 1.5 million to 2 million distinct CDR3 sequences, less than 35% appearing once. Sequencing input: cord blood. The origin of the receptors is a newborn girl in good health. CDR3s include the opening cysteine and the closing phenylalanine or tryptophan. D genes are given only for firm matches. Clone size appears in some rows only: once, few, many, or a class for an expanded clone.

J,V,size,D,CDR3,DNA
TRBJ2-5,TRBV24-1,-,-,CATSDTFQKTQYF,TGTGCCACCAGTGACACGTTCCAAAAGACCCAGTACTTC
TRBJ2-5,TRBV6-5,many,-,CASSSGTPRTQYF,TGTGCCAGCAGTTCCGGGACTCCCCGGACCCAGTACTTC
TRBJ2-7,TRBV29-1,many,-,CSVEGRRKGNTYSYEQYF,TGCAGCGTTGAAGGGAGAAGGAAAGGGAACACTTACTCCTACGAGCAGTACTTC
TRBJ1-1,TRBV6-5,-,-,CASVQGMNTEAFF,TGTGCCAGTGTACAGGGTATGAACACTGAAGCTTTCTTT
TRBJ1-1,TRBV10-3,-,-,CAISKVAGTEAFF,TGTGCCATCAGTAAAGTAGCGGGGACTGAAGCTTTCTTT
TRBJ2-3,TRBV12-3/TRBV12-4,-,TRBD2,CASSFGGGVTDTQYF,TGTGCCAGCAGTTTCGGCGGGGGGGTCACAGATACGCAGTATTTT
TRBJ1-5,TRBV29-1,-,-,CSVAWTGNQPQHF,TGCAGCGTTGCATGGACAGGCAATCAGCCCCAGCATTTT
TRBJ1-1,TRBV18,few,-,CASSPPGEYTEAFF,TGTGCCAGCTCACCTCCCGGGGAGTACACTGAAGCTTTCTTT
TRBJ2-4,TRBV11-2,-,TRBD1,CASSLGGQGRNIQYF,TGTGCCAGCAGCTTAGGGGGACAGGGCAGAAACATTCAGTACTTC
TRBJ2-5,TRBV2,-,-,CATKGLLGLETQYF,TGTGCCACCAAAGGACTCCTGGGTCTGGAGACCCAGTACTTC
TRBJ1-2,TRBV4-1,-,TRBD1,CASSQDGQGGRYGYTF,TGCGCCAGCAGCCAAGATGGACAGGGAGGGAGGTATGGCTACACCTTC
TRBJ2-1,TRBV18,-,TRBD1,CASSPRLYDRVYNEQFF,TGTGCCAGCTCACCACGTTTGTACGACAGGGTCTACAATGAGCAGTTCTTC
TRBJ2-3,TRBV20-1,-,-,CSATPKATGTDTQYF,TGCAGTGCTACCCCTAAGGCGACGGGCACAGATACGCAGTATTTT
TRBJ1-5,TRBV6-1,few,-,CASGGPTAREYSNQPQHF,TGTGCCAGCGGAGGACCGACAGCCCGAGAATATAGCAATCAGCCCCAGCATTTT
TRBJ1-2,TRBV12-3/TRBV12-4,many,-,CASSWGYGYTF,TGTGCCAGCAGTTGGGGGTATGGCTACACCTTC
TRBJ2-1,TRBV3-1,-,-,CASSQVLASRSGEQFF,TGTGCCAGCAGCCAAGTTCTCGCTTCTAGGTCGGGTGAGCAGTTCTTC
TRBJ1-1,TRBV20-1,few,-,CSAPEGQETEAFF,TGCAGTGCCCCTGAGGGGCAGGAAACTGAAGCTTTCTTT
TRBJ1-4,TRBV5-4,-,TRBD1,CASSQTGTGVYSEKLFF,TGTGCCAGCAGCCAGACCGGGACAGGGGTTTATTCTGAAAAACTGTTTTTT
TRBJ2-4,TRBV4-1,-,TRBD2,CASSKRWLAENIQYF,TGCGCCAGCAGTAAAAGGTGGCTAGCGGAAAACATTCAGTACTTC
TRBJ1-5,TRBV4-1,-,TRBD1,CASSQVGTGNQPQHF,TGCGCCAGCAGCCAAGTCGGGACAGGGAATCAGCCCCAGCATTTT
TRBJ2-4,TRBV20-1,-,-,CSAVSGDIGGKYF,TGCAGTGCGGTATCCGGGGACATAGGCGGCAAGTACTTC
TRBJ1-5,TRBV7-2,once,-,CASSPRNSQVRPQHF,TGTGCCAGCAGCCCGCGTAACAGCCAGGTTAGGCCCCAGCATTTT
TRBJ2-7,TRBV3-1,-,TRBD2,CASSQPGTSAEQYF,TGTGCCAGCAGCCAACCCGGGACTAGCGCCGAGCAGTACTTC
TRBJ2-7,TRBV12-3/TRBV12-4,many,-,CASSFRDTSYEQYF,TGTGCCAGCAGTTTTCGGGACACCTCCTACGAGCAGTACTTC
TRBJ1-2,TRBV6-5,few,TRBD1,CASRNGQGGGYTF,TGTGCCAGCAGGAACGGACAGGGGGGTGGCTACACCTTC
TRBJ2-1,TRBV5-1,-,-,CASSLAVSEFQNEQFF,TGCGCCAGCAGCTTGGCCGTTAGCGAGTTCCAGAATGAGCAGTTCTTC
TRBJ2-5,TRBV5-8,-,-,CASSLVWRGEQYF,TGTGCCAGCAGCTTGGTATGGAGGGGTGAGCAGTACTTC
TRBJ2-5,TRBV7-2,-,-,CASSLGFFYNEQYF,TGTGCCAGCAGCTTAGGGTTCTTCTACAATGAGCAGTACTTC
TRBJ2-7,TRBV20-1,-,TRBD1,CSASHRGLYEQYF,TGCAGTGCTAGCCACAGGGGGCTCTACGAGCAGTACTTC
TRBJ2-5,TRBV12-3/TRBV12-4,-,-,CASSSNGVQETQYF,TGTGCCAGCAGCTCCAACGGGGTTCAAGAGACCCAGTACTTC
TRBJ2-3,TRBV20-1,many,-,CSATLTDTQYF,TGCAGTGCTACATTGACAGATACGCAGTATTTT
TRBJ2-1,TRBV3-1,-,TRBD2,CASSQEGLAGDKTYNEQFF,TGTGCCAGCAGCCAAGAAGGTCTAGCGGGGGATAAGACCTACAATGAGCAGTTCTTC
TRBJ2-1,TRBV29-1,many,-,CSAIAFRGSEWEQFF,TGCAGCGCCATTGCGTTCCGTGGATCAGAATGGGAGCAGTTCTTC
TRBJ2-3,TRBV7-7,many,TRBD2,CASSLAATSGSTDTQYF,TGTGCTAGCAGCTTAGCGGCGACTAGCGGTAGCACAGATACGCAGTATTTT
TRBJ1-4,TRBV5-6,-,-,CASSPNKVPGNEKLFF,TGTGCCAGCAGCCCTAACAAGGTCCCGGGGAATGAAAAACTGTTTTTT
TRBJ2-3,TRBV10-1,-,-,CASRVPGGPDTQYF,TGCGCCAGCAGGGTCCCCGGGGGGCCAGATACGCAGTATTTT
TRBJ2-3,TRBV6-2/TRBV6-3,few,-,CASSSTSRGQYF,TGTGCCAGCAGTTCAACTAGTCGGGGGCAGTATTTT
TRBJ1-1,TRBV28,few,-,CASRPNMNTEAFF,TGTGCCAGCAGGCCAAACATGAACACTGAAGCTTTCTTT
TRBJ1-1,TRBV28,-,-,CASSPTVVTEAFF,TGTGCCAGCAGTCCGACAGTAGTCACTGAAGCTTTCTTT
TRBJ2-1,TRBV28,-,TRBD2,CASSLAPTSDNEQFF,TGTGCCAGCAGTTTAGCCCCTACTAGCGATAATGAGCAGTTCTTC
TRBJ1-6,TRBV20-1,-,TRBD1,CSANDRGGNSPLHF,TGCAGTGCTAACGACAGGGGAGGTAATTCACCCCTCCACTTT
TRBJ2-3,TRBV7-2,-,TRBD2,CASSLEVGGTQYF,TGTGCCAGCAGCTTAGAGGTGGGAGGGACGCAGTATTTT
TRBJ2-3,TRBV25-1,-,TRBD1,CASSRDGTGAPWVTDTQYF,TGTGCCAGCTCCCGCGACGGGACAGGGGCTCCATGGGTCACAGATACGCAGTATTTT
TRBJ1-2,TRBV13,few,TRBD1,CASSSREGADYGYTF,TGTGCCAGCAGCTCCCGAGAGGGGGCGGACTATGGCTACACCTTC
TRBJ1-1,TRBV11-3,once,-,CASSGSKDTEAFF,TGTGCCAGCAGCGGATCAAAGGACACTGAAGCTTTCTTT
TRBJ2-5,TRBV7-9,-,TRBD1,CASSHRGNQETQYF,TGTGCCAGCAGCCACAGGGGGAACCAAGAGACCCAGTACTTC
TRBJ2-7,TRBV5-1,-,-,CASSLGFGAGSYEQYF,TGCGCCAGCAGCTTGGGTTTCGGGGCAGGCTCCTACGAGCAGTACTTC
TRBJ2-1,TRBV11-2,many,-,CASSLAASYTVDEQFF,TGTGCCAGCAGCTTAGCCGCTAGCTATACTGTGGATGAGCAGTTCTTC
TRBJ2-7,TRBV10-3,-,TRBD1,CAILAIGTGNYEQYF,TGTGCCATCCTAGCCATAGGGACAGGGAACTACGAGCAGTACTTC
TRBJ1-1,TRBV13,-,-,CASSILTGNTEAFF,TGTGCCAGCAGCATTCTGACCGGAAACACTGAAGCTTTCTTT
TRBJ2-2,TRBV7-7,-,-,CASSSSGDGELFF,TGTGCTAGCAGCTCCTCGGGTGACGGGGAGCTGTTTTTT
TRBJ2-1,TRBV2,few,-,CARRDTYNEQFF,TGTGCCCGCCGGGACACGTACAATGAGCAGTTCTTC
TRBJ2-2,TRBV4-2,-,-,CASSQGFLGRDYTGELFF,TGTGCCAGCAGCCAAGGGTTTTTAGGGCGGGATTACACCGGGGAGCTGTTTTTT